These 3 T cell receptor beta chains came from one sample sequenced in a study of blood T cell repertoires in COVID-19. The table came from immunoSEQ multiplex PCR; TCRdb's copy has only in-frame clones and leaves some out. The sample consists of around 250,000 clones, about 91% of them appearing once. The sample comprised PBMCs or T cells enriched from blood (not recorded which). These TCRs come from a woman between 40 and 50 years old with acute COVID-19.

J is TRBJ2-1 and V is TRBV10-3; 13 positions agree with TRBD2. Trimming cost V 6 bases and J 7 bases; bases outside gene matches: 6. Germline-derived CDR1 and CDR2 are ENHRY and SYGVKD. The CDR3 runs to 15 residues. The CDR3: CAIRKRLAGGNEQFF. The CDR3, as DNA: TGTGCCATCAGGAAAAGACTAGCGGGAGGAAATGAGCAGTTCTTC.

This chain connects TRBV6-5 to TRBJ1-2; D is possibly TRBD1 (6 bases). Between the trimmed V and J ends, which lost 3 bases and 7 bases, there was a span of 15 bases. The CDR3 spans 14 residues. Germline V gene sequence: CDR1 MNHEY, CDR2 SVGAGI. The CDR3 DNA reads as TGTGCCAGCAGTTATTCAGGGGCTTTGGGTGGCTACACCTTC. This translates into CASSYSGALGGYTF.

The chain couples TRBV12-3 or TRBV12-4 to TRBJ2-1; D is ambiguous. V lost 1 base to trimming and J lost 5 bases, with 6 bases between them. The CDR3 is 13 amino acids. CDR3 region: CASSLGVDNEQFF. For the CDR3, the DNA is TGTGCCAGCAGTTTAGGAGTGGACAATGAGCAGTTCTTC.